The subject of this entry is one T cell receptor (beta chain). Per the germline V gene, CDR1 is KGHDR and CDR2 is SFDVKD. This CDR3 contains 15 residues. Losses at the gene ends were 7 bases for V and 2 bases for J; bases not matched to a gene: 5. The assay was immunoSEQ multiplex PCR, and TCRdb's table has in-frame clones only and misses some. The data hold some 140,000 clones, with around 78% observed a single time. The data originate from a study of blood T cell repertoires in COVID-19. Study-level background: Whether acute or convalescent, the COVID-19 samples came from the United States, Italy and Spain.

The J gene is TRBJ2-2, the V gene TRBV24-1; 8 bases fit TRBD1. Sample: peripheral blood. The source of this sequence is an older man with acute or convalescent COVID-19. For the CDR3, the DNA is TGTGCCACCAGGGAGACAGGGGTCAACACCGGGGAGCTGTTTTTT. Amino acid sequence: CATRETGVNTGELFF.